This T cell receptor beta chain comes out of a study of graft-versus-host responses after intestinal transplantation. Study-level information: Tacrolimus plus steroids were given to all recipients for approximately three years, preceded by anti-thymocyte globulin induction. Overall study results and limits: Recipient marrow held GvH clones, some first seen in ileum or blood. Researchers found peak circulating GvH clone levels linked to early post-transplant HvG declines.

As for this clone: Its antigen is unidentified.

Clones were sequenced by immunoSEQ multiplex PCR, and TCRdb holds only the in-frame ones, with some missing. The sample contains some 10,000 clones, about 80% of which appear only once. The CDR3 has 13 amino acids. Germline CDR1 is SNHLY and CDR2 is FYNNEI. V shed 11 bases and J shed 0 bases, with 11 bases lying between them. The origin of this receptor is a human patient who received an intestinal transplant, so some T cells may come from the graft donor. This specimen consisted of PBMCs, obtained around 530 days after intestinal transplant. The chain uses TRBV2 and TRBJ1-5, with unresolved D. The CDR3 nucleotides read TGTGCCTGGAGGCGGGATAGCAATCAGCCCCAGCATTTT. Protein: CAWRRDSNQPQHF.